The 4 T cell receptor beta chains below all came from one sample that was sequenced in a study of blood T cell repertoires in COVID-19. Generated by immunoSEQ multiplex PCR, the TCRdb table keeps only in-frame clones and is missing some. The sample lists approximately 300,000 clones, around 89% seen once, with roughly 5.1% in the top ten. Sequenced material: peripheral blood. Receptor source: a man aged 40-49 years with acute or convalescent COVID-19.

The chain links TRBV7-2 to TRBJ2-7, with 7 nucleotides matching TRBD2. The V gene's germline CDR1 is SGHTA and CDR2 FQGNSA. CDR3 size: 17 residues. The ends lost 5 bases at V and 0 bases at J; junction bases unmatched: 13. The CDR3 reads CASSENLGGNPSYEQYF. CDR3 coding DNA: TGTGCCAGCAGCGAAAACCTGGGGGGGAACCCCTCCTACGAGCAGTACTTC.

The V and J genes are TRBV4-2 and TRBJ1-6; a possible D gene is TRBD1 (6 bases). The CDR3 loop spans 16 amino acids. The germline V gene has CDR1 LGHNA and CDR2 YNFKEQ. The V end was cut by 1 base, the J end by 7 bases, with 14 bases between. The DNA of the CDR3 is TGTGCCAGCAGCCAAGCTTCGACAGGCTCAAATTCACCCCTCCACTTT. Amino acids: CASSQASTGSNSPLHF.

This clone appeared a few times. This rearrangement joins TRBV4-1 to TRBJ1-2; 7 nucleotides align to TRBD1. This CDR3 region has 14 residues. The V segment lost 1 base and the J segment 4 bases; nucleotides outside the gene matches: 3. CDR1 is MGHRA, CDR2 YSYEKL, per germline. The CDR3: CASSQVGGFYGYTF. The CDR3 bases are TGCGCCAGCAGCCAAGTAGGGGGCTTCTATGGCTACACCTTC.

This clone was seen once. The rearrangement joins TRBV5-4 to TRBJ2-7; TRBD1 matches 10 bases. V lost 2 bases and J lost 4; bases outside the gene matches: 3. The CDR3 length is 14 residues. Germline V CDR1 and CDR2: SGHNT, YYREEE (reference sequence). The CDR3 spells CASSLGTGEYEQYF. The CDR3 bases are TGTGCCAGCAGCTTAGGGACAGGGGAGTACGAGCAGTACTTC.